This T cell receptor beta chain is drawn from a study of blood T cell repertoires in COVID-19 (dated by TCRdb to 2018 to 2020). As for the study more broadly: Samples from collaborators originated in the United States, Italy and Spain and spanned both the acute and convalescent phases of COVID-19. The material from the prospective study consisted of cDNA or gDNA derived from T cells, B-cell-depleted T cells, or PBMCs. The dataset comprised deeply sampled blood TCRbeta repertoires from subjects exposed to, actively infected with, or recovered from COVID-19. The repertoires were released in a freely available public database meant as a resource for research on the immune response to SARS-CoV-2. The samples were drawn from the first 160 participants of the ongoing ImmuneRACE study and from under 1,500 subjects provided by 6 global collaborators. The sample metadata nearly always contained a de-identified subject ID, COVID-19 status, age in years and sex. Where available, HLA class I and class II types were taken from metadata supplied by the sample provider and were not determined by assay-based typing.

CDR3 length: 12 amino acids, cysteine to phenylalanine. Only CDR3 DNA is held: 36 bases, read in frame from base 1. Trimmed from V: 2 bases; trimmed from J: 14 bases; junction bases lacking a gene match: 3. The germline V gene encodes CDR1 MNHEY and CDR2 SVGAGI. This clone was counted between two and nine times. This receptor's antigen is unknown. Base qualities are missing; no much larger clone stands one base away. Participants in the prospective study were aged roughly 18 to 95 years, lived in approximately 26 United States geographic areas, and enrolled through a virtual design. In the prospective study, participants were assigned to cohorts based on the clinical history participants reported in a screening survey and a study questionnaire. In the prospective study, mobile phlebotomists collected whole blood, serum and a nasopharyngeal or oropharyngeal swab from each participant. Prospective study participants could optionally give additional blood draws and questionnaires over an approximately two-month period. Blood samples from the prospective study were shipped frozen or at room temperature prior to DNA extraction.

TCRbeta CDR3 regions were amplified from genomic DNA by means of the immunoSEQ Assay, a bias-controlled multiplex PCR. As for how the authors treated the data: Nucleated cell counts per sample were estimated from amplification of reference gene primers within the assay. To quantify the absolute abundance of each unique TCRbeta CDR3 rearrangement, sequence reads were collapsed and filtered. For each sample, productive Simpson clonality was calculated as the square root of Simpson's diversity index over productive rearrangements. TCRdb mirrors the immuneACCESS table, restricted to in-frame sequences. Some clones are absent from its copies; in checked studies, under half trace to an unresolved V gene, and the reason for the others is unknown. V, J and clone size are taken as reported in that table, and D and trimming were inferred from the DNA itself. This sample is represented by some 300,000 clones; around 91% of them were singletons. Approximately 4.3% of the sample is taken by the ten largest.

Study-level results and caveats: Clinical and demographic metadata were provided uncurated, with the amount varying by source and participant.

This TCR was recovered from a young woman with acute COVID-19. The chain is encoded by TRBV6-5 joined to TRBJ1-6, with 7 middle bases fitting TRBD1. The sequencing input was PBMCs or T cells enriched from blood (not recorded which). The sequence in DNA is TGTGCCAGCAGTTACCCGGGACAGACCCTCCACTTT. Translated, it reads CASSYPGQTLHF.